What follows is one TCR beta chain and its context. Its antigen is not identified. This sample is drawn from a study of vaccination effects on CD4 cells after COVID-19. This CDR3 spans 15 amino acids. Germline CDR1 is SGHTA and CDR2 is FQGNSA. Trimming removed 5 bases at V and 4 bases at J, with 15 bases between. In the ViraFEST assay, antigen-specific CD4+ clonotypes were identified by expansion after peptide-pool stimulation. Cultured cells yielded isolated CD4+ T cells after more than nine days. The vaccine given was either BNT162b2 or mRNA-1273, in two doses. The repertoire was sequenced with immunoSEQ multiplex PCR; TCRdb's copy has only in-frame clones and lacks some. This table holds 25,000 to 30,000 clones, 70% to 75% found once.

The chain has TRBV7-2 and TRBJ1-5; the D gene is possibly TRBD1 (5 bases). The source was CD4+ T cells from PBMCs cultured with HCoV-229E spike peptides, collected after COVID-19 vaccination. The clonotype was recovered from a human donor who received a COVID-19 vaccine. CDR3 loop: CASSRGVFSNQPQHF. CDR3 nucleotide sequence: TGTGCCAGCAGCCGGGGGGTATTCTCAAATCAGCCCCAGCATTTT.